This T cell receptor (beta chain) is drawn from a study of monozygotic twins with inflammatory bowel disease. Study-wide results and caveats: Sharing of clonotypes with others was lower in IBD patients than in healthy twins, and this was especially so with disease activity. IBD patients displayed reduced TCRbeta diversity (inverse Simpson) when set against healthy co-twins. Possibly because of limited power, concordant and discordant twins showed no difference in repertoire similarity.

Germline CDR1 reads DFQATT; CDR2 reads SNEGSKA (reference sequence). The CDR3 is 14 residues long. TCRdb reanalyzed the 5' RACE reads, giving one entry per CDR3 protein sequence and no DNA. Its clone listing holds around 380,000 distinct CDR3 sequences. Donors gave about 2.3 ml of blood apiece. Of note for this clonotype: Antigen: not known.

The specimen was blood. The rearrangement links TRBV20-1 to TRBJ1-2; TCRdb selects TRBD1, and the lack of DNA leaves this call unchecked. The TCR sequence derives from a human donor with ulcerative colitis or Crohn's disease, or a healthy co-twin of an affected twin (not recorded which). The CDR3 is CSAIHPDMNYGYTF.